These T cell receptor beta chains were read from a single sample in a study of T cell responses to AZD1222 COVID-19 vaccine. Sequenced by immunoSEQ multiplex PCR; TCRdb stores in-frame clones only, minus some. Of about 130,000 clones in the sample, roughly 84% are singletons; the top ten hold less than 15%. The source was peripheral blood, collected on day 0 of AZD1222 vaccination. The receptors stem from an adult in good health. The CDR3 runs from the conserved cysteine through the conserved F or W. The D gene is left open where the match is weak. Some rows have no size entry. The others give once, few or many, or a class for an expanded clone.

J | D | length | size | V | CDR3 | DNA
TRBJ2-5 | NA | 16 | NA | TRBV4-2 | CASSHYRSTQSETQYF | TGTGCCAGCAGCCATTACCGGTCGACACAGTCGGAGACCCAGTACTTC
TRBJ1-4 | NA | 14 | NA | TRBV20-1 | CSASNPGSSEKLFF | TGCAGTGCTAGTAACCCAGGGAGTAGTGAAAAACTGTTTTTT
TRBJ2-3 | NA | 14 | NA | TRBV18 | CASSPGAPTDTQYF | TGTGCCAGCTCACCGGGCGCCCCCACAGATACGCAGTATTTT
TRBJ2-2 | NA | 16 | NA | TRBV24-1 | CATSENRWPNTGELFF | TGTGCCACCAGTGAGAACAGGTGGCCCAACACCGGGGAGCTGTTTTTT
TRBJ2-7 | NA | 12 | NA | TRBV27 | CASRTTDYEQYF | TGTGCCAGCAGAACAACAGACTACGAGCAGTACTTC
TRBJ2-6 | NA | 16 | NA | TRBV4-3 | CASSQDFGAGANVLTF | TGCGCCAGCAGCCAAGATTTCGGGGCTGGGGCCAACGTCCTGACTTTC
TRBJ2-5 | TRBD1 | 14 | NA | TRBV7-2 | CASSVRQGWETQYF | TGTGCCAGCAGCGTAAGACAGGGTTGGGAGACCCAGTACTTC
TRBJ2-5 | NA | 11 | NA | TRBV11-2 | CASSFRETQYF | TGTGCCAGCAGCTTTAGAGAGACCCAGTACTTC
TRBJ1-1 | NA | 14 | once | TRBV7-3 | CASSFTQMATEAFF | TGTGCCAGCAGCTTCACCCAGATGGCCACTGAAGCTTTCTTT
TRBJ2-7 | NA | 15 | NA | TRBV11-2 | CASSDSRGGGYEQYF | TGTGCCAGCAGCGACTCTCGTGGAGGGGGGTACGAGCAGTACTTC
TRBJ1-1 | TRBD1 | 12 | NA | TRBV27 | CASKKQGGEAFF | TGTGCCAGCAAAAAACAGGGGGGCGAAGCTTTCTTT
TRBJ2-1 | NA | 17 | NA | TRBV5-1 | CASSLLEARSGYNEQFF | TGCGCCAGCAGCTTATTGGAGGCGCGTAGCGGCTACAATGAGCAGTTCTTC
TRBJ1-1 | NA | 14 | once | TRBV3-1/TRBV3-2 | CASSQRGGNTEAFF | TGTGCCAGCAGCCAACGGGGGGGGAACACTGAAGCTTTCTTT
TRBJ2-7 | NA | 17 | NA | TRBV5-1 | CASSLYEISASSYEQYF | TGCGCCAGCAGCTTGTATGAGATCTCGGCCAGCTCCTACGAGCAGTACTTC
TRBJ1-1 | NA | 14 | once | TRBV18 | CASSPQGGNTEAFF | TGTGCCAGCTCACCACAGGGAGGGAACACTGAAGCTTTCTTT
TRBJ1-4 | NA | 16 | NA | TRBV5-4 | CASSPGGDMGNEKLFF | TGTGCCAGCAGCCCCGGAGGGGACATGGGAAATGAAAAACTGTTTTTT
TRBJ1-3 | NA | 14 | NA | TRBV7-9 | CASSFSGDGNTIYF | TGTGCCAGCAGCTTCTCTGGCGACGGAAACACCATATATTTT
TRBJ1-5 | NA | 16 | NA | TRBV6-1 | CASSEAQAARNQPQHF | TGTGCCAGCAGTGAAGCGCAGGCGGCGCGTAATCAGCCCCAGCATTTT
TRBJ2-5 | NA | 11 | NA | TRBV5-1 | CASSLDETQYF | TGCGCCAGCAGCTTGGATGAGACCCAGTACTTC
TRBJ1-2 | NA | 18 | NA | TRBV5-1 | CASSLLAPSALNNYGYTF | TGCGCCAGCAGCTTGTTGGCCCCCAGCGCTCTTAATAACTATGGCTACACCTTC
TRBJ2-5 | TRBD1 | 15 | once | TRBV24-1 | CATSDFGQGGETQYF | TGTGCCACCAGTGATTTTGGACAGGGGGGAGAGACCCAGTACTTC
TRBJ2-7 | NA | 15 | NA | TRBV6-5 | CASSYSTGISYEQYF | TGTGCCAGCAGTTACTCGACAGGAATCTCCTACGAGCAGTACTTC
TRBJ2-3 | TRBD1 | 15 | NA | TRBV28 | CASSLDRGNTDTQYF | TGTGCCAGCAGTTTGGACAGGGGAAACACAGATACGCAGTATTTT
TRBJ2-6 | NA | 13 | few | TRBV10-3 | CATRGAGANVLTF | TGTGCCACCCGCGGGGCCGGGGCCAACGTCCTGACTTTC
TRBJ1-2 | TRBD1 | 14 | NA | TRBV10-3 | CAIWPGQPNYGYTF | TGTGCCATCTGGCCGGGACAGCCCAACTATGGCTACACCTTC
TRBJ2-1 | NA | 17 | NA | TRBV5-1 | CASSYLGSGQTYNEQFF | TGCGCCAGCAGCTACCTCGGTTCAGGACAGACTTACAATGAGCAGTTCTTC
TRBJ1-1 | TRBD1 | 13 | NA | TRBV7-3 | CASSVQGDTEAFF | TGTGCCAGCAGCGTCCAGGGGGACACTGAAGCTTTCTTT
TRBJ1-6 | NA | 13 | NA | TRBV2 | CASSVRANSPLHF | TGTGCCAGCAGTGTCAGGGCGAATTCACCCCTCCACTTT
TRBJ1-1 | TRBD1 | 14 | once | TRBV6-2/TRBV6-3 | CASSYLTGFTEAFF | TGTGCCAGCAGTTACCTGACAGGGTTTACTGAAGCTTTCTTT
TRBJ1-2 | TRBD1 | 15 | NA | TRBV28 | CASSLGGQGAGGYTF | TGTGCCAGCAGTTTAGGGGGACAGGGGGCCGGTGGCTACACCTTC
TRBJ1-1 | NA | 15 | NA | TRBV5-1 | CASSQTMAKGTEAFF | TGCGCCAGCAGCCAAACTATGGCGAAGGGGACTGAAGCTTTCTTT
TRBJ2-5 | NA | 15 | NA | TRBV5-1 | CASSLSGRVQETQYF | TGCGCCAGCAGCTTGTCGGGCAGGGTCCAAGAGACCCAGTACTTC
TRBJ1-6 | NA | 13 | NA | TRBV9 | CASSGIQNSPLHF | TGTGCCAGCAGCGGGATACAGAATTCACCCCTCCACTTT
TRBJ2-3 | TRBD2 | 15 | once | TRBV5-1 | CASEPSGGGTDTQYF | TGCGCCAGCGAACCTAGCGGGGGGGGCACAGATACGCAGTATTTT
TRBJ1-5 | TRBD1 | 15 | NA | TRBV27 | CASSLSGTGDQPQHF | TGTGCCAGCAGTTTATCGGGGACAGGGGATCAGCCCCAGCATTTT
TRBJ1-2 | TRBD1 | 16 | NA | TRBV2 | CASSVGGTGWSSGYTF | TGTGCCAGCAGTGTTGGTGGGACAGGTTGGAGCTCTGGCTACACCTTC
TRBJ2-3 | NA | 14 | NA | TRBV5-4 | CASSLRGPSDTQYF | TGTGCCAGCAGCTTGCGGGGGCCTTCAGATACGCAGTATTTT
TRBJ2-2 | NA | 17 | NA | TRBV4-1 | CASSQDPVPGNTGELFF | TGCGCCAGCAGCCAAGATCCGGTCCCGGGGAACACCGGGGAGCTGTTTTTT
TRBJ2-7 | NA | 10 | NA | TRBV21-1 | CLGVAYEQYF | TGTCTCGGGGTGGCCTACGAGCAGTACTTC
TRBJ2-7 | NA | 14 | NA | TRBV7-6 | CASSLNREVYEQYF | TGTGCCAGCAGCTTGAACAGGGAGGTCTACGAGCAGTACTTC
TRBJ2-7 | TRBD1 | 17 | NA | TRBV6-2/TRBV6-3 | CASSYAIRQGLKREQYF | TGTGCCAGCAGTTACGCGATACGACAGGGCTTGAAACGGGAGCAGTACTTC
TRBJ2-7 | NA | 12 | NA | TRBV2 | CASNKGPYEQYF | TGTGCCAGCAACAAAGGACCCTACGAGCAGTACTTC
TRBJ1-4 | NA | 16 | NA | TRBV28 | CASRLKDRWGNEKLFF | TGTGCCAGCAGACTTAAGGACCGATGGGGAAATGAAAAACTGTTTTTT
TRBJ2-5 | NA | 13 | NA | TRBV9 | CASSVPGGETQYF | TGTGCCAGCAGCGTCCCGGGCGGAGAGACCCAGTACTTC
TRBJ2-2 | NA | 13 | NA | TRBV28 | CAGDSGNTGELFF | TGTGCCGGGGACTCAGGGAACACCGGGGAGCTGTTTTTT
TRBJ2-6 | NA | 16 | NA | TRBV6-2/TRBV6-3 | CASSGRLSSGANVLTF | TGTGCCAGCAGTGGTCGTCTGAGCTCTGGGGCCAACGTCCTGACTTTC
TRBJ2-7 | TRBD2 | 15 | NA | TRBV3-1/TRBV3-2 | CASSLFGTSGNEQYF | TGTGCCAGCAGCCTATTCGGGACTAGCGGGAACGAGCAGTACTTC
TRBJ2-5 | TRBD1 | 15 | once | TRBV6-5 | CASSLPGQGHETQYF | TGTGCCAGCAGCTTACCGGGACAGGGTCACGAGACCCAGTACTTC
TRBJ1-2 | TRBD1 | 13 | NA | TRBV19 | CAVQGNPDYGYTF | TGTGCCGTACAGGGGAACCCTGACTATGGCTACACCTTC
TRBJ1-2 | NA | 13 | NA | TRBV11-1 | CASSQPGSYGYTF | TGTGCCAGCAGCCAACCCGGGAGCTATGGCTACACCTTC
TRBJ2-5 | NA | 10 | NA | TRBV20-1 | CSAKRETQYF | TGCAGTGCTAAGAGGGAGACCCAGTACTTC
TRBJ1-2 | NA | 15 | NA | TRBV6-5 | CASSPRQWTNYGYTF | TGTGCCAGCAGTCCCCGACAGTGGACTAACTATGGCTACACCTTC
TRBJ1-4 | TRBD1 | 15 | NA | TRBV6-2/TRBV6-3 | CASSLTLPGQEKLFF | TGTGCCAGCAGCTTAACGCTCCCGGGACAGGAGAAACTGTTTTTT
TRBJ1-5 | NA | 15 | NA | TRBV19 | CASSVGTYSNQPQHF | TGTGCCAGCTCAGTAGGAACTTATAGCAATCAGCCCCAGCATTTT
TRBJ2-2 | NA | 18 | NA | TRBV9 | CASSVATGGSAGTGELFF | TGTGCCAGCAGCGTAGCTACAGGCGGATCCGCGGGCACCGGGGAGCTGTTTTTT
TRBJ2-4 | TRBD1 | 14 | NA | TRBV19 | CASQWTGDGDIQYF | TGTGCCAGTCAGTGGACAGGGGATGGGGACATTCAGTACTTC
TRBJ1-2 | NA | 15 | NA | TRBV19 | CASSPPGHRNYGYTF | TGTGCCAGTAGTCCCCCGGGACATCGGAACTATGGCTACACCTTC